The next 6 T cell receptor beta chains were all read from a single sample in a study of persistence of HIV-infected CD4 T cells. No antigen has been assigned to these receptors. Stimulation used around 10 ug/mL lysate from CMV-infected fibroblasts. Responding CD4+ T cells were sorted by upregulation of both CD40 ligand and CD69. Sequencing used immunoSEQ version 4 in survey mode. The protocol was immunoSEQ multiplex PCR, while the TCRdb copy is restricted to in-frame clones and leaves out a portion. The repertoire holds 15,000 to 25,000 clones, 75% to 85% seen once, with roughly 7.1% in the top ten. The sample consisted of CD4+ T cells sorted from PBMCs after roughly 18-hour stimulation, taken from a patient who received antiretroviral therapy. These receptors came from an adult man with HIV who was CMV-seropositive.

The chain is built from TRBV5-1 and TRBJ2-3; D could derive from TRBD1 or TRBD2 (5 bases each). V lost 3 bases, J lost 1 base, and 12 bases lay in between. CDR1 and CDR2 from the germline V gene are SGHRS and YFSETQ. The CDR3 length is 15 residues. The CDR3 loop is CASSSGTIGTDTQYF. The CDR3 region has the DNA TGCGCCAGCAGCTCCGGGACCATCGGCACAGATACGCAGTATTTT.

This clone was counted a single time. V and J are TRBV19 and TRBJ1-6, with a possible D match to TRBD1 (6 bases). The CDR3 has 16 amino acids. The germline CDR1 and CDR2 sequences are LNHDA and SQIVND (reference sequence). V lost 6 bases and J 10 bases, leaving 22 bases between the germline ends. The CDR3 nucleotides read TGTGCCAGTAGCCCATACGGGGTGTCAGGGGAATCACCCCTCCACTTT. The encoded protein is CASSPYGVSGESPLHF.

This clone was seen a few times. The chain recombines TRBV5-1 with TRBJ2-7; a possible D gene is TRBD1 (6 bases). V lost 0 bases, J lost 2 bases, and 9 bases lay in between. CDR3 size: 14 residues. Germline V lookup: CDR1 SGHRS, CDR2 YFSETQ. The CDR3: CASSLVTGAYEQYF. CDR3 in DNA: TGCGCCAGCAGCTTGGTGACAGGCGCCTACGAGCAGTACTTC.

The chain couples TRBV4-1 to TRBJ2-1, with D perhaps TRBD2 (7 bases). The CDR3 covers 14 residues. The germline V gene encodes CDR1 MGHRA and CDR2 YSYEKL. The V end lost 8 bases, the J end lost 7 bases, and 18 bases lay between the germline ends. The CDR3 coding sequence is TGCGCCAGCCGCGCGGGGGCCCAGGAAAATGAGCAGTTCTTC. Its translation is CASRAGAQENEQFF.

The chain employs TRBV9 and TRBJ2-2, with a tentative D call TRBD2 (5 bases). CDR1 and CDR2 (germline): SGDLS, YYNGEE. The CDR3 totals 15 residues. V shed 0 bases and J shed 4 bases, with 10 bases lying between them. In nucleotides, the CDR3 is TGTGCCAGCAGCGTAGGAGGGCGCGGCACCGGGGAGCTGTTTTTT. Translating it yields CASSVGGRGTGELFF.

The rearrangement links TRBV29-1 to TRBJ1-2, with a possible D match to TRBD1 (5 bases). The CDR3 extends over 14 amino acids. Trimming left V 7 bases short and J 0 bases short, with 15 bases between. Looked up from germline, CDR1 is SQVTM and CDR2 is ANQGSEA. DNA for the CDR3: TGCAGCGCTGGAGGAGGGACTTCTAACTATGGCTACACCTTC. It encodes CSAGGGTSNYGYTF. Complete variable domain (other parts from reference TRBV29-1 and TRBJ1-2): SAVISQKPSRDICQRGTSLTIQCQVDSQVTMMFWYRQQPGQSLTLIATANQGSEATYESGFVIDKFPISRPNLTFSTLTVSNMSPEDSSIYLCSAGGGTSNYGYTFGSGTRLTVV.